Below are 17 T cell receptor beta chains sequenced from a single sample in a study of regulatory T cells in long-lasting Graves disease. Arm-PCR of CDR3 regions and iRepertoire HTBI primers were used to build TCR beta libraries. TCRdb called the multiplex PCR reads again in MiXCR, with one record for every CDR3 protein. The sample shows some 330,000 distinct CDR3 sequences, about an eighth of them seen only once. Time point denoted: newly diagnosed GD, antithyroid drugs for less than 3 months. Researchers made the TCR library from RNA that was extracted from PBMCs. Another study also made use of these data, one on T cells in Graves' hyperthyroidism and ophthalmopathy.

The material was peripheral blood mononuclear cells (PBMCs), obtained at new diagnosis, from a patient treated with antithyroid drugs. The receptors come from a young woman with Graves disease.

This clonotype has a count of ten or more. CDR3 nucleotide sequence: TGTGCCATCAGTGACCGGACGGCTAGCACAGATACGCAGTATTTT. Protein sequence: CAISDRTASTDTQYF. V and J are TRBV10-3 and TRBJ2-3; D is unclear. The CDR3 covers 15 residues. Germline values: CDR1 ENHRY, CDR2 SYGVKD. The V gene lost 3 bases and the J gene lost 0 bases, with 10 bases spanning the gap.

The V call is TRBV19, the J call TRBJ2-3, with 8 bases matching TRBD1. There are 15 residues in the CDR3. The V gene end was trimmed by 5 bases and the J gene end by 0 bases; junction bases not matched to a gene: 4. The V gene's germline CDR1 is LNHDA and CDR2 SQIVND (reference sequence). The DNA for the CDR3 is TGTGCCAGTAGTTCACAGGGGGATAGCACAGATACGCAGTATTTT. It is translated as CASSSQGDSTDTQYF.

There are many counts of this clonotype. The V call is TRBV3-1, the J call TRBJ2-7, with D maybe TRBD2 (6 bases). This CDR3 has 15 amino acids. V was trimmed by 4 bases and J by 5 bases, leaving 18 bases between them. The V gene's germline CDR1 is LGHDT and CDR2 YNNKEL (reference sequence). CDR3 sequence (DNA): TGTGCCAGCAGCCGAACCCAGGGACTCGGGGACGAGCAGTACTTC. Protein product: CASSRTQGLGDEQYF.

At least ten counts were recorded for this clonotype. The CDR3 protein is CASRMDRPYEQYF. In DNA form, the CDR3 reads TGTGCCAGCAGAATGGACAGGCCCTACGAGCAGTACTTC. V is TRBV2 and J is TRBJ2-7; TRBD1 matches 7 bases. V gave up 6 bases and J gave up 2 bases; unmatched junction bases: 4. The CDR3 runs to 13 residues. Germline loops: CDR1 SNHLY, CDR2 FYNNEI.

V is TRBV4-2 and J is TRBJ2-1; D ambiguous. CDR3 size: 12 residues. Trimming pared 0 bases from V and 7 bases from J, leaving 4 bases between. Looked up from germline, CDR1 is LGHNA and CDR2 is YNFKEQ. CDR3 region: CASSQEGNEQFF. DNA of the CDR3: TGTGCCAGCAGCCAAGAGGGGAATGAGCAGTTCTTC.

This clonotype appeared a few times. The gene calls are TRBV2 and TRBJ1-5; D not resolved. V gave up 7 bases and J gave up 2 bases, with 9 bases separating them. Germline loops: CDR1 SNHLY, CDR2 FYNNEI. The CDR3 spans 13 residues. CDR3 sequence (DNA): TGTGCCAGCAAAATTACTGGCAATCAGCCCCAGCATTTT. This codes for CASKITGNQPQHF.

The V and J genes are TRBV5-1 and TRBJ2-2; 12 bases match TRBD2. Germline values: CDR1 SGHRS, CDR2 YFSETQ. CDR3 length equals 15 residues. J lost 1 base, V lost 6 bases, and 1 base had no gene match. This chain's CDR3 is CASTSGRENTGELFF. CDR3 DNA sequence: TGCGCCAGCACTAGCGGGAGGGAGAACACCGGGGAGCTGTTTTTT. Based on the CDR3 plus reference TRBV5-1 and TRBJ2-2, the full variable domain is KAGVTQTPRYLIKTRGQQVTLSCSPISGHRSVSWYQQTPGQGLQFLFEYFSETQRNKGNFPGRFSGRQFSNSRSEMNVSTLELGDSALYLCASTSGRENTGELFFGEGSRLTVL.

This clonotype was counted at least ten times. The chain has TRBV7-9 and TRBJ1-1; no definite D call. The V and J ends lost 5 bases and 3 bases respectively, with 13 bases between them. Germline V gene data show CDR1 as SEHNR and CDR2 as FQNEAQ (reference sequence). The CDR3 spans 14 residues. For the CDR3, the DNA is TGTGCCAGCAGCCCACGACGGAGGGACACTGAAGCTTTCTTT. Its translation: CASSPRRRDTEAFF.

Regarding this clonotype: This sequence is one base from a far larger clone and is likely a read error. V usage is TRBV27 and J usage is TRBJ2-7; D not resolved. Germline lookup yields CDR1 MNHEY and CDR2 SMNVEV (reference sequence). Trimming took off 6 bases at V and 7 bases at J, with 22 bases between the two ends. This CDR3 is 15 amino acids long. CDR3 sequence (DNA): TGTGCCAGCAGCTACCCCGAGACCTCCTACAATGAGCAGTACTTC. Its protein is CASSYPETSYNEQYF.

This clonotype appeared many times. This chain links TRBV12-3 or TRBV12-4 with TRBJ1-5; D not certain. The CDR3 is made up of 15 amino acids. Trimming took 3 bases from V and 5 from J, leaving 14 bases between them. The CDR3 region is CASSFNSFGDQPQHF. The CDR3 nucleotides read TGTGCCAGCAGTTTTAATAGTTTTGGGGATCAGCCCCAGCATTTT.

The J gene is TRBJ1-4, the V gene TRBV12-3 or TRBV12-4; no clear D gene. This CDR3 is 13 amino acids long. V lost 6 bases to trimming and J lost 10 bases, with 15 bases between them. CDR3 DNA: TGTGCCAGCAGAACGCTGGAACCCGGAAAACTGTTTTTT. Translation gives CASRTLEPGKLFF.

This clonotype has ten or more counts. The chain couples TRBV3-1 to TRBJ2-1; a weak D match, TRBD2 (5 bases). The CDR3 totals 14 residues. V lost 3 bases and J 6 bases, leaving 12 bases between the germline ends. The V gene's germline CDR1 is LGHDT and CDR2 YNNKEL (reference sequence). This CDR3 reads CASSHGGRGNEQFF. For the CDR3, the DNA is TGTGCCAGCAGCCACGGCGGACGGGGCAATGAGCAGTTCTTC.

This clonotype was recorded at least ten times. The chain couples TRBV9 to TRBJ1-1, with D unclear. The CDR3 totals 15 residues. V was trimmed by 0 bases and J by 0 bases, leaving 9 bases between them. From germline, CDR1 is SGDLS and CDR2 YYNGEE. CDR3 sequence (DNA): TGTGCCAGCAGCGTAGCTGAGAGGATGAACACTGAAGCTTTCTTT. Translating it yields CASSVAERMNTEAFF. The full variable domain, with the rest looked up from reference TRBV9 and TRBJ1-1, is DSGVTQTPKHLITATGQRVTLRCSPRSGDLSVYWYQQSLDQGLQFLIQYYNGEERAKGNILERFSAQQFPDLHSELNLSSLELGDSALYFCASSVAERMNTEAFFGQGTRLTVV.

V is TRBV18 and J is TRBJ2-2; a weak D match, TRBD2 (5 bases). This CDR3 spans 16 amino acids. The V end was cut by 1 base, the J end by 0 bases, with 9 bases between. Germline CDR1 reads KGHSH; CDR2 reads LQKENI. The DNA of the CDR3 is TGTGCCAGCTCACCACGGTCTAGCTCGAACACCGGGGAGCTGTTTTTT. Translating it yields CASSPRSSSNTGELFF.

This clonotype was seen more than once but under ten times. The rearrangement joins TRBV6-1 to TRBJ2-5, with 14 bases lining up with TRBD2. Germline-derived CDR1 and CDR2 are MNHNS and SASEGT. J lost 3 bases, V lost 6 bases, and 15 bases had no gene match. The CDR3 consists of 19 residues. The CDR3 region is CASSRTVGLAGVGEETQYF. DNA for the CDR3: TGTGCCAGCAGCCGAACGGTGGGACTAGCGGGAGTTGGAGAAGAGACCCAGTACTTC.

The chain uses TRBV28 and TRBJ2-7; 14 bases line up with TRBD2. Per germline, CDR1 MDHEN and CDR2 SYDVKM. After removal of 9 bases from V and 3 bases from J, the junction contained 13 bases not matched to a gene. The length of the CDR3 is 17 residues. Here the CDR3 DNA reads TGTGCCAGTCGCCCGGGACTAGCGGGAGAGACTATCTACGAGCAGTACTTC. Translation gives CASRPGLAGETIYEQYF.

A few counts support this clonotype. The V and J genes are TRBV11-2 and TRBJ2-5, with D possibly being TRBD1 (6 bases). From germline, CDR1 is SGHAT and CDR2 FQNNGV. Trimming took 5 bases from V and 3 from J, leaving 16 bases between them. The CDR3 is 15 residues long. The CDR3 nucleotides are TGTGCCAGCAGCATGAGCGTCAGGGGAGAAGAGACCCAGTACTTC. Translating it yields CASSMSVRGEETQYF. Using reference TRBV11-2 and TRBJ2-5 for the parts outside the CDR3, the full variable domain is EAGVAQSPRYKIIEKRQSVAFWCNPISGHATLYWYQQILGQGPKLLIQFQNNGVVDDSQLPKDRFSAERLKGVDSTLKIQPAKLEDSAVYLCASSMSVRGEETQYFGPGTRLLVL.